The clone carrying this T cell receptor (beta chain) appeared a few times. This record comes from a study of blood T cell repertoires in COVID-19. Study as a whole: Spain, Italy and the United States supplied samples that represented acute and convalescent COVID-19. The analysed material was cDNA or gDNA that came from T cells, B-cell-depleted T cells, or PBMCs.

The CDR3 covers 17 residues. J gave up 3 bases and V 4 bases, and 8 bases lay outside the gene matches. Per the germline V gene, CDR1 is KGHDR and CDR2 is SFDVKD. Original methodology: How many nucleated cells were present was estimated from reference gene primer amplification. Using immunoSEQ multiplex PCR, the repertoire was profiled, and TCRdb retains in-frame clones only, with some absent. The V and J calls and clone size come from that table; D and trimming were worked out from the DNA. The data show fewer than 200,000 clones, about four fifths seen once. The receptor's source is a man in his 70s with active or convalescent COVID-19. Sequencing input: peripheral blood. The chain employs TRBV24-1 and TRBJ2-7; TRBD2 matches 13 bases. CDR3 DNA: TGTGCCACCAGTGAACCCATGGGACTAGCGGGATTCTACGAGCAGTACTTC. This translates into CATSEPMGLAGFYEQYF.